The rows below give T cell receptor beta chains drawn from one sample of a study of cytotoxic CD8 clonotypes in ibrutinib-treated CLL. Only in-frame clones appear in the TCRdb table, and some are missing; sequencing was by immunoSEQ multiplex PCR. The sample carries 40,000 or so clones, roughly 45% recorded once. Sequenced material: PBMCs, taken before ibrutinib treatment. All receptors come from a human donor with chronic lymphocytic leukemia. CDR3s include the opening cysteine and the closing phenylalanine or tryptophan. The order of the fields is V gene, D gene, J gene, clone size, CDR3 DNA, CDR3 protein. D genes are given only for firm matches. The size of a clone is reported for some rows only, either as once, few or many, or as a class for expanded clones.

V gene: TRBV10-3
D gene: TRBD2
J gene: TRBJ2-1
clone size: .
CDR3 DNA: TGTGCCATCAGTGGGGCCCGGGGGGGTCAGTTCTTC
CDR3 protein: CAISGARGGQFF

V gene: TRBV10-2
D gene: TRBD2
J gene: TRBJ2-7
clone size: .
CDR3 DNA: TGCGCCAGCAGTGAAGCGGGGGGGCCGTTCGAGCAGTACTTC
CDR3 protein: CASSEAGGPFEQYF

V gene: TRBV11-3
D gene: TRBD2
J gene: TRBJ2-1
clone size: .
CDR3 DNA: TGTGCCAGCAGCAAGACTAGCGGGTCCTACAATGAGCAGTTCTTC
CDR3 protein: CASSKTSGSYNEQFF

V gene: TRBV2
D gene: .
J gene: TRBJ1-1
clone size: few
CDR3 DNA: TGTGCCAGCAGAAGGACGACTGAAGCTTTCTTT
CDR3 protein: CASRRTTEAFF

V gene: TRBV10-3
D gene: .
J gene: TRBJ2-7
clone size: once
CDR3 DNA: TGTGCCATCAGCCCAACTGGGCAGGGCCACTACGAGCAGTACTTC
CDR3 protein: CAISPTGQGHYEQYF

V gene: TRBV11-2
D gene: .
J gene: TRBJ2-2
clone size: few
CDR3 DNA: TGTGCCAGCAGCAATAATCTGGGGTCCGGGGAGCTGTTTTTT
CDR3 protein: CASSNNLGSGELFF

V gene: TRBV5-1
D gene: .
J gene: TRBJ1-2
clone size: .
CDR3 DNA: TGCGCCAGCAGCTTCGGGGACATCTATGGCTACACCTTC
CDR3 protein: CASSFGDIYGYTF

V gene: TRBV9
D gene: .
J gene: TRBJ2-7
clone size: .
CDR3 DNA: TGTGCCAGCAGCGTAGGGGGTGGGGGGACCCCGGAGTCCTACGAGCAGTACTTC
CDR3 protein: CASSVGGGGTPESYEQYF

V gene: TRBV14
D gene: TRBD2
J gene: TRBJ2-1
clone size: .
CDR3 DNA: TGTGCCAGCAGCCAAATCGGTCTAGCGGGGGGCCTATACAATGAGCAGTTCTTC
CDR3 protein: CASSQIGLAGGLYNEQFF

V gene: TRBV18
D gene: .
J gene: TRBJ2-3
clone size: .
CDR3 DNA: TGTGCCAGCTCACCGGACATACCCACAGATACGCAGTATTTT
CDR3 protein: CASSPDIPTDTQYF

V gene: TRBV10-3
D gene: .
J gene: TRBJ2-5
clone size: .
CDR3 DNA: TGTGCCATCAGTGAGTCCCAAGAGACCCAGTACTTC
CDR3 protein: CAISESQETQYF

V gene: TRBV7-9
D gene: TRBD1
J gene: TRBJ1-2
clone size: few
CDR3 DNA: TGTGCCAGCAGCTTCACAGGACAGGCCTACTATGGCTACACCTTC
CDR3 protein: CASSFTGQAYYGYTF

V gene: TRBV7-3
D gene: TRBD2
J gene: TRBJ2-3
clone size: .
CDR3 DNA: TGTGCCAGCAGCTTATTCGGGACTAGCGGGGGGACCATCACAGATACGCAGTATTTT
CDR3 protein: CASSLFGTSGGTITDTQYF

V gene: TRBV5-5
D gene: .
J gene: TRBJ1-1
clone size: .
CDR3 DNA: TGTGCCAGCAGCGCGGATTTACAGGAGATGAACACTGAAGCTTTCTTT
CDR3 protein: CASSADLQEMNTEAFF

V gene: TRBV5-1
D gene: TRBD1
J gene: TRBJ1-2
clone size: few
CDR3 DNA: TGCGCCAGCAGCCGAGACAGGGGGTCTAACTATGGCTACACCTTC
CDR3 protein: CASSRDRGSNYGYTF

V gene: TRBV11-1
D gene: TRBD2
J gene: TRBJ2-4
clone size: .
CDR3 DNA: TGTGCCAGCAGCTTCTGGGACTATGGAAACATTCAGTACTTC
CDR3 protein: CASSFWDYGNIQYF

V gene: TRBV5-4
D gene: TRBD1
J gene: TRBJ2-7
clone size: .
CDR3 DNA: TGTGCCAGCAGCCCGGAGGAGACAGGGGGTCTCCACGAGCAGTACTTC
CDR3 protein: CASSPEETGGLHEQYF

V gene: TRBV7-7
D gene: .
J gene: TRBJ2-3
clone size: medium-sized
CDR3 DNA: TGTGCTAGCAGCTTGACACCTCACCCCGGGGATACGCAGTATTTT
CDR3 protein: CASSLTPHPGDTQYF

V gene: TRBV7-9
D gene: TRBD1
J gene: TRBJ1-4
clone size: .
CDR3 DNA: TGTGCCAGCAGCCTGACAGGGTTTGAAAAACTGTTTTTT
CDR3 protein: CASSLTGFEKLFF

V gene: TRBV5-1
D gene: TRBD1
J gene: TRBJ2-3
clone size: few
CDR3 DNA: TGCGCCAGCAGCCCGGACAGGGGCACAGATACGCAGTATTTT
CDR3 protein: CASSPDRGTDTQYF